The clone carrying this T cell receptor (beta chain) was recorded only once. No antigen is known for it. As defined, naive CD8 cells were CD45RO-negative and positively selected for CCR7, with terminally differentiated effector memory CD45RA+ cells excluded. This specimen belongs to a study of shared clonotypes between healthy human individuals. Points from the study as a whole: Shared across several donors were around 5% of the naive CD4 clonotypes. Non-shared clonotypes had lower generation probabilities than those shared by all four donors.

In the original processing: ImmunoSEQ gave junction-only sequences without quality scores, so filtering differed. Sequenced by immunoSEQ multiplex PCR; TCRdb stores in-frame clones only, minus some. V, J and clone size are those of that table, while D and trimming were read from the DNA. This table holds around 1.9 million clones, 90% to 95% found once. The sequenced sample consisted of naive CD8+ T cells from PBMCs. This sequence originates from a man between 18 and 35 years old in good health. Some clones in this sample may be carry-over from other donors' samples.

DNA of the CDR3: TGTGCCAGCAGCTTCGGACGGGCGGACCGTACCTCCTACGAGCAGTACTTC. Translated, it gives CASSFGRADRTSYEQYF. The chain employs TRBV7-2 and TRBJ2-7; no definite D call. Trimming stripped 3 bases from V and 0 bases from J, with 18 bases between. CDR3 size: 17 residues. In germline, CDR1 is SGHTA, CDR2 FQGNSA.